This TCR beta chain was obtained from a study of CD8+ T cells in alopecia areata. Findings of the study overall: TCRs were shared less clearly across patients than in mice, possibly for HLA-related reasons. An increase in clonality over normal scalp was evident in lesional scalp, especially alopecia totalis/universalis.

Investigators isolated RNA and reverse transcribed it into cDNA to act as the sequencing template. Some clones are missing from TCRdb's copy, which holds only in-frame ones; the method was immunoSEQ multiplex PCR. Sampling found about 270,000 clones, none seen once. The CDR3 consists of 17 residues. Germline V lookup: CDR1 FNHDT, CDR2 SITEND (reference sequence). V lost 4 bases, J lost 0 bases, and 6 bases stayed unmatched. Comment on this clone: The antigen is not known. Gene names are the mouse ones. The read halts 4 residues ahead of the CDR3 end, with the missing end drawn from the germline J gene.

Cutaneous lymph nodes were pooled and cells sorted by CD4, CD8alpha, NKG2D, NKG2ACE and more. The chain recombines TRBV19 with TRBJ2-2; 10 bases match TRBD2. The source material was CD4+ T cells sorted from a lymph node. The clonotype originates from a C3H/HeJ mouse with alopecia areata. The strain's MHC: H2-k. The CDR3 sequence: CASSVDWGASNTGQLYF. The covered CDR3 bases are TGTGCCAGCAGTGTAGACTGGGGGGCTTCAAACACCGGG.